The source of this T cell receptor (beta chain) is a study of CD8 T cells in Susac syndrome (dated by TCRdb to between 2018 and 2021). In the study overall: Repertoire sequencing was used to test whether CD8+ T cell activation and differentiation in Susac syndrome was antigen driven. The clonality of the CD8+ T cell repertoire was compared across over 9 healthy donors, some 14 Susac syndrome patients and around 16 multiple sclerosis patients.

RNA was extracted using the RNeasy kit, and roughly 0.5 to 1 microgram was reverse transcribed with random hexamers. TCR beta CDR3 regions were amplified with the immunoSEQ multiplex PCR assay covering 54 Vbeta and 13 Jbeta segments. Bias from PCR amplification was corrected by using a synthetic template baseline for primer optimization and for computational correction. Processing in the source paper ran as follows. Only productive sequences were kept, with reads annotated to V, D and J genes according to IMGT and analyzed in immunoSEQ Analyzer. Clonality was computed as one minus Shannon entropy normalized by log2 of the number of productive unique sequences. For each patient and control, public and private clones were evaluated within the 100 most prevalent clones. Clones were defined as Susac-specific if absent from the healthy and MS cohorts, from 1052 published viral clones and from other ImmuneACCESS disease sequences. TCRdb's own reprocessing of the public reads used fastp at Q25 and MiXCR and kept productive beta chains. Every entry covers one CDR3 protein and lists the most common genes and DNA from its rows. TCRdb's processing, not the authors', yielded these V and J calls. This sample holds 330,000 or so distinct CDR3 sequences; around 89% were observed only once. Together, the top ten hold 0.18% of the sample.

Details on this clonotype: Its antigen specificity is not known. No clone much larger than this one lies a single base away; base qualities are absent.

Peripheral blood CD8+ and CD4+ T cells from healthy donors, Susac syndrome patients and multiple sclerosis patients were profiled using high-throughput TCR beta sequencing. Multiple sclerosis controls were treatment-naive patients with stable or active relapsing-remitting disease fulfilling revised McDonald criteria. Bulk CD8+ and CD4+ T cells were purified by magnetic negative isolation, while CD8+ TEMRA cells were enriched using FACS. Blood was collected in EDTA tubes and processed within 24 hours, with PBMCs isolated through density gradient centrifugation. PBMCs intended for TCR sequencing were cryopreserved in liquid nitrogen and were subsequently thawed in a 37 degrees C water bath. A purity of at least 90% was achieved for sorted or isolated CD4+, CD8+ and CD8+ TEMRA cells. Unmatched junction bases come to 19, with V trimmed by 2 bases and J by 5 bases. The CDR3 measures 20 amino acids from cysteine to phenylalanine. The DNA shown is the 60-base CDR3, in frame from base 1. The germline V gene gives CDR1 as SGHVS and CDR2 as FNYEAQ.

General conclusions and limits of the study: The number of individuals in the TCR sequencing and HLA analysis was acknowledged as relatively small.

The sequence is built from TRBV7-6 and TRBJ1-1, with 11 junctional bases fitting TRBD1. The sequencing sample was made of CD8+ T cells from PBMCs. This TCR was recovered from a human donor with multiple sclerosis. The CDR3 corresponds to CASSLKNEVTDRGQGTEAFF. The DNA reads TGTGCCAGCAGCTTAAAAAACGAGGTCACGGACAGGGGGCAAGGAACTGAAGCTTTCTTT.